This T cell receptor beta chain was identified during a study of T cell repertoires in cytomegalovirus infection. Points from the study as a whole: In two of eight donors, the top clonotype was HLA-C-restricted CMV-specific.

This clonotype occurred a few times. Antigen unknown. Via MiXCR, TCRdb re-called the reads, giving one row per CDR3 protein. This repertoire shows approximately 140,000 distinct CDR3 sequences, roughly 9% found once; its top ten account for about 9.4%. The germline V gene has CDR1 LGHDT and CDR2 YNNKEL (reference sequence). Trimming cost V 4 bases and J 2 bases, with 12 bases left between them. The CDR3 totals 14 residues. The TCR comes from a human donor in good health (CMV status not recorded). Some clones in this sample may be carry-over from other donors' samples. Sequences were obtained from PBMCs. The chain links TRBV3-1 to TRBJ2-7, with unresolved D. The CDR3 coding sequence is TGTGCCAGCAGCCGTCCCGGTGGGACCTACGAGCAGTACTTC. It encodes CASSRPGGTYEQYF.